One sample yielded the 6 T cell receptor beta chains listed below, sequenced in a study of response to subunit inactivated influenza vaccine (dated by TCRdb to 2016 to 2019). The library was built by means of RT-PCR. These reads were obtained on an Illumina HiSeq 2500. The raw public data were reprocessed by TCRdb itself: fastp quality trimming at Q25, MiXCR clonotype calling, in-frame beta chains only. Merged by CDR3 protein, the rows form single entries marked with the most common genes and DNA. A total of 550,000 to 650,000 distinct CDR3 sequences appear in this sample, about 12% of them only once. The ten largest make up 10% to 13% of the sample. The sequencing used PBMCs from blood, collected on the day of vaccination. The receptors here all came from a man in his forties or fifties who received an inactivated influenza vaccine. Donor details come from another sample of the same person, matched by shared clones.

The chain links TRBV3-1 to TRBJ2-7, with D perhaps TRBD1 (6 bases). Trimming left V 3 bases short and J 0 bases short, with 21 bases between. This CDR3 region has 18 residues. CDR1 and CDR2 (germline): LGHDT, YNNKEL (reference sequence). CDR3 residues: CASSQLRDTKSASYEQYF. Here the CDR3 DNA reads TGTGCCAGCAGCCAGCTCCGGGACACGAAATCCGCCTCCTACGAGCAGTACTTC.

This clonotype has only a few counts. The chain employs TRBV20-1 and TRBJ2-3; TRBD2 matches at 15 bases. CDR1 and CDR2 (germline): DFQATT, SNEGSKA (reference sequence). V lost 3 bases to trimming and J lost 4 bases; unmatched junction nucleotides: 11. The length of the CDR3 is 18 residues. CDR3 protein: CSASGGTSGRIGSDTQYF. In DNA form, the CDR3 reads TGCAGTGCTAGCGGCGGGACTAGCGGGAGGATCGGCTCAGATACGCAGTATTTT.

This clonotype turned up a few times. The chain recombines TRBV12-3 or TRBV12-4 with TRBJ1-1; TRBD1 matches 9 bases. The J segment lost 6 bases and the V segment lost 7 bases, leaving 15 bases of the junction unmatched. The CDR3 covers 16 residues. The CDR3 spells CASTGQGRSGLAEAFF. In nucleotides, the CDR3 is TGTGCCAGCACCGGACAGGGGCGCTCAGGCTTGGCTGAAGCTTTCTTT.

This clonotype was detected many times. The rearrangement links TRBV15 to TRBJ1-1; a possible D gene is TRBD1 (5 bases). Between the trimmed V and J ends, which lost 0 bases and 4 bases, there was a span of 9 bases. Germline V CDR1 and CDR2: LNHNV, YYDKDF (reference sequence). The CDR3 has 14 amino acids. Here the CDR3 reads CATSRDLQGTEAFF. The CDR3 DNA is TGTGCCACCAGCAGAGATCTCCAGGGCACTGAAGCTTTCTTT. Drawing the rest from reference TRBV15 and TRBJ1-1, the complete variable domain is DAMVIQNPRYQVTQFGKPVTLSCSQTLNHNVMYWYQQKSSQAPKLLFHYYDKDFNNEADTPDNFQSRRPNTSFCFLDIRSPGLGDTAMYLCATSRDLQGTEAFFGQGTRLTVV.

The chain joins TRBV2 to TRBJ2-7, with D tentatively TRBD2 (6 bases). CDR3 size: 13 residues. From germline, CDR1 is SNHLY and CDR2 FYNNEI. V was cut by 8 bases and J by 3 bases, with 14 bases left in between. The CDR3 region has the DNA TGTGCCAGCGTGCGACGGGGGAACTACGAGCAGTACTTC. Its protein is CASVRRGNYEQYF.

In its sample, this clonotype was seen a few times. V is TRBV29-1 and J is TRBJ2-3; TRBD2 matches at 7 bases. V was clipped by 6 bases and J by 4 bases; unmatched bases: 7. The CDR3 totals 13 residues. Germline V gene data show CDR1 as SQVTM and CDR2 as ANQGSEA. The CDR3 region has the DNA TGCAGCGTGGGGGGGAATTTTGCAGATACGCAGTATTTT. This encodes CSVGGNFADTQYF.